Below are 6 T cell receptor beta chains sequenced from a single sample in a study of T cell repertoires in cytomegalovirus infection. One entry per CDR3 protein, called by TCRdb with MiXCR from the reads. The sample consists of 310,000 or so distinct CDR3 sequences, approximately 25% of them appearing once. Antigens of these TCRs are unknown. The material sequenced was cultured PBMCs, taken from culture after CMV antigen stimulation. Source of these receptors: a human donor in good health (CMV status not recorded). Some clones in this sample may be carry-over from other donors' samples.

This clonotype was found a few times. This chain connects TRBV15 to TRBJ1-1, with D maybe TRBD1 (5 bases). The length of the CDR3 is 14 residues. The germline V and J ends were trimmed by 1 base and 4 bases, with 10 bases remaining between them. CDR1 and CDR2 from the germline V gene are LNHNV and YYDKDF (reference sequence). The DNA for the CDR3 is TGTGCCACCAGCAGAGTACAGGCGGGCACTGAAGCTTTCTTT. This encodes CATSRVQAGTEAFF.

Points on this clonotype: The junction shows a germline mismatch at one end, possibly a read error. The chain links TRBV7-4 to TRBJ2-7; D may match TRBD1 or TRBD2 (6 bases each). The germline V gene has CDR1 SGHVT and CDR2 SQSDAQ. This CDR3 spans 13 amino acids. The CDR3 sequence is CTSSLEGGHEQYF. The CDR3, as DNA: TGTACCAGCAGCTTAGAGGGGGGACACGAGCAGTACTTC.

The rearrangement uses TRBV20-1 and TRBJ2-5; perhaps D is TRBD1 or TRBD2 (6 bases each). V shed 0 bases and J shed 5 bases, with 16 bases lying between them. This CDR3 contains 15 residues. Germline assignment: CDR1 DFQATT and CDR2 SNEGSKA (reference sequence). The CDR3 DNA reads as TGCAGTGCTAGAGAGTCCGGGAGAGGGGGTGAGACCCAGTACTTC. Its protein product is CSARESGRGGETQYF.

The V and J genes are TRBV11-2 and TRBJ2-5; D unclear. V dropped 7 bases and J dropped 2 bases, with 20 bases sitting between them. Germline assignment: CDR1 SGHAT and CDR2 FQNNGV. The CDR3 has 16 amino acids. DNA of the CDR3: TGTGCCAGCACCCCCGACATGGGCGTGATTCAAGAGACCCAGTACTTC. It is translated as CASTPDMGVIQETQYF.

Ten or more counts support this clonotype. The chain is built from TRBV27 and TRBJ2-6; D gene uncertain. The germline V gene has CDR1 MNHEY and CDR2 SMNVEV (reference sequence). CDR3 length equals 14 residues. V was cut by 2 bases and J by 2 bases, with 4 bases left in between. CDR3 coding DNA: TGTGCCAGCAGTTTACCCACTGGGGCCAACGTCCTGACTTTC. Translating it yields CASSLPTGANVLTF.

This chain joins TRBV11-3 and TRBJ2-7; 11 bases are a match to TRBD2. The CDR3 contains 18 residues. Germline CDR1 SGHNT, CDR2 YENEEA. The junction had 15 bases not matched to a gene; V was cut back by 6 bases and J by 2 bases. CDR3 sequence: CASSRVVWGTSGTYEQYV. CDR3 in DNA: TGTGCCAGCAGTCGGGTCGTATGGGGGACTAGCGGAACCTACGAGCAGTACGTC.